The 25 T cell receptor beta chains presented below share a single source sample, sequenced in a study of control samples from healthy donors and cancer patients. The assay was immunoSEQ multiplex PCR, and TCRdb's table has in-frame clones only and misses some. The data contain about 140,000 clones, roughly 90% of them seen just once; the ten biggest clones take up approximately 10%. The sequencing sample was made of blood. The receptors here all came from a young man in good health.

V and J are TRBV4-2 and TRBJ1-3, with unresolved D. Germline assignment: CDR1 LGHNA and CDR2 YNFKEQ. Deletions cut 0 bases from V and 0 bases from J, with 15 bases between. CDR3 length: 18 amino acids. The CDR3 here is CASSQDLFRGDSGNTIYF. Here the CDR3 DNA reads TGTGCCAGCAGCCAAGACCTCTTTCGTGGAGACTCTGGAAACACCATATATTTT.

This chain uses TRBV2 with TRBJ2-1; perhaps TRBD1 as D (6 bases). Per germline, CDR1 SNHLY and CDR2 FYNNEI. The length of the CDR3 is 16 residues. V was clipped by 10 bases and J by 5 bases, with 24 bases between them. CDR3: CATSGESTKPNNEQFF. CDR3 nucleotide sequence: TGTGCCACCTCAGGGGAATCTACGAAGCCAAACAATGAGCAGTTCTTC.

V gene TRBV7-9 combines with J gene TRBJ2-7; TRBD2 matches at 10 bases. Germline CDR1 reads SEHNR; CDR2 reads FQNEAQ (reference sequence). The CDR3 has 17 residues. J was trimmed by 8 bases and V by 3 bases; bases with no gene match: 16. This CDR3 reads CASSFLSSGTSEGKQYF. The CDR3 DNA follows: TGTGCCAGCAGCTTTCTTTCCTCCGGGACTAGCGAGGGCAAGCAGTACTTC. Drawing the rest from reference TRBV7-9 and TRBJ2-7, the complete variable domain is DTGVSQNPRHKITKRGQNVTFRCDPISEHNRLYWYRQTLGQGPEFLTYFQNEAQLEKSRLLSDRFSAERPKGSFSTLEIQRTEQGDSAMYLCASSFLSSGTSEGKQYFGPGTRLTVT.

The chain recombines TRBV28 with TRBJ1-2; a possible D gene is TRBD1 (5 bases). The V gene's germline CDR1 is MDHEN and CDR2 SYDVKM. With 1 base removed from V and 3 bases from J, the gap between germline ends came to 6 bases. There are 13 residues in the CDR3. CDR3 sequence: CASSLLGDYGYTF. In DNA form, the CDR3 reads TGTGCCAGCAGTTTATTGGGGGACTATGGCTACACCTTC.

This chain uses TRBV5-6 with TRBJ2-7, with 11 nucleotides matching TRBD2. J lost 2 bases, V lost 1 base, and 5 bases had no gene match. Germline V gene sequence: CDR1 SGHDT, CDR2 YYEEEE. This CDR3 comprises 16 residues. The CDR3, as DNA: TGTGCCAGCAGCTTGTCGGGACTAGCGGTTACCTACGAGCAGTACTTC. Translating gives CASSLSGLAVTYEQYF.

This clone was found a few times. The chain has TRBV18 and TRBJ1-5; D call uncertain. Trimming removed 2 bases from V and 9 bases from J, with 11 bases in between. Germline V gives CDR1 KGHSH, CDR2 LQKENI. This CDR3 spans 13 amino acids. For the CDR3, the DNA is TGTGCCAGCTCACCAGACCGGAAAAGGCCCCAGCATTTT. As protein: CASSPDRKRPQHF.

This clone was detected only once. CDR3 DNA: TGTGCCAGCAGTTATTTGGGGTCTGGAAACACCATATATTTT. It codes for CASSYLGSGNTIYF. The chain links TRBV6-5 to TRBJ1-3; D gene unclear. V dropped 3 bases and J dropped 1 base, with 7 bases sitting between them. There are 14 residues in the CDR3. The germline CDR1 and CDR2 sequences are MNHEY and SVGAGI.

J is TRBJ2-7 and V is TRBV25-1, with D possibly being TRBD1 (6 bases). Germline CDR1 is MGHDK and CDR2 is SYGVNS. The CDR3 sequence is 15 residues long. The V end was cut by 3 bases, the J end by 1 base, with 13 bases between. Written as DNA, the CDR3 is TGTGCCAGCAGTGAGGGGGCAGGGGAATCCTACGAGCAGTACTTC. The encoded protein is CASSEGAGESYEQYF.

This clone was found a few times. The V and J genes are TRBV6-4 and TRBJ1-1; D unclear. The CDR3 is made up of 13 amino acids. V gave up 2 bases and J gave up 0 bases, with 4 bases separating them. The germline gives CDR1 MRHNA, CDR2 SNTAGT. The CDR3 DNA reads TGTGCCAGCAGTGACAACATGAACACTGAAGCTTTCTTT. Residues: CASSDNMNTEAFF.

DNA of the CDR3: TGTGCCAGCAGTGACAGGGAGTATCAGCCCCAGCATTTT. This codes for CASSDREYQPQHF. V gene TRBV2 combines with J gene TRBJ1-5, with a weak D call TRBD1 (5 bases). CDR1 and CDR2 from the germline V gene are SNHLY and FYNNEI. The V end lost 3 bases, the J end lost 5 bases, and 8 bases lay between the germline ends. This CDR3 comprises 13 residues.

This chain uses TRBV12-3 or TRBV12-4 with TRBJ2-7, with D possibly matching TRBD1 (6 bases). The CDR3 is 13 residues long. Trimming left V 8 bases short and J 7 bases short, with 18 bases between. CDR3 DNA sequence: TGTGCCAGCTCATTGCTGCAGGGGTATGAGCAGTACTTC. Protein product: CASSLLQGYEQYF.

The chain is built from TRBV18 and TRBJ1-1; tentatively, D is TRBD1 (5 bases). The CDR3 has 15 amino acids. From germline, CDR1 is KGHSH and CDR2 LQKENI. V was cut by 0 bases and J by 3 bases, with 11 bases left in between. CDR3 sequence reads: CASSPPPGSYTEAFF. The DNA for the CDR3 is TGTGCCAGCTCACCACCGCCAGGGAGTTACACTGAAGCTTTCTTT.

This clone was detected only once. The DNA of the CDR3 is TGTGCCCGAAAAGGAACAGCTAGCAATCAGCCCCAGCATTTT. The encoded protein is CARKGTASNQPQHF. This chain joins TRBV30 and TRBJ1-5, with D uncertain. V lost 8 bases and J lost 0, with 14 bases in between. CDR3 length: 14 amino acids. CDR1 is GTSNPN, CDR2 SVGIG, per germline (reference sequence).

The chain is built from TRBV6-2 or TRBV6-3 and TRBJ1-1, with D perhaps TRBD1 (5 bases). The ends were cut back, 0 bases at V and 10 bases at J, with 6 bases in the middle. The V gene's germline CDR1 is MNHEY and CDR2 SVGEGT. The CDR3 loop spans 11 amino acids. CDR3 protein: CASSYSGGAFF. CDR3 nucleotides: TGTGCCAGCAGTTACTCGGGGGGAGCTTTCTTT.

The chain combines TRBV5-6 with TRBJ1-2, with D uncertain. V lost 0 bases, J lost 4 bases, and 10 bases lay in between. Per the germline V gene, CDR1 is SGHDT and CDR2 is YYEEEE. The CDR3 runs to 14 residues. CDR3 nucleotide sequence: TGTGCCAGCAGCTTGGCGGGCAGTCCCTATGGCTACACCTTC. Translation gives CASSLAGSPYGYTF.

The chain employs TRBV30 and TRBJ1-5; tentatively, D is TRBD1 (5 bases). The V and J ends lost 3 bases and 1 base respectively, with 10 bases between them. The CDR3 is 14 amino acids. Germline CDR1 and CDR2: GTSNPN and SVGIG (reference sequence). CDR3 sequence: CAWRPGLSNQPQHF. In DNA, the CDR3 is TGTGCCTGGAGGCCGGGACTAAGCAATCAGCCCCAGCATTTT.

The gene calls are TRBV6-4 and TRBJ2-1; 8 bases match TRBD1. Unmatched junction bases numbered 7, after V lost 3 bases and J lost 6 bases. Germline CDR1 reads MRHNA; CDR2 reads SNTAGT. The length of the CDR3 is 15 residues. The CDR3: CASSEVTGGINEQFF. In DNA form, the CDR3 reads TGTGCCAGCAGTGAAGTAACAGGGGGGATCAATGAGCAGTTCTTC.

CDR3 residues: CASSETGGADYGYTF. The CDR3 DNA is TGTGCCAGCAGCGAAACAGGGGGCGCTGACTATGGCTACACCTTC. This sequence joins TRBV5-6 and TRBJ1-2; 9 positions agree with TRBD1. The V gene end was trimmed by 4 bases and the J gene end by 3 bases; junction bases not matched to a gene: 7. The CDR3 runs to 15 residues. The germline V gene encodes CDR1 SGHDT and CDR2 YYEEEE.

This chain links TRBV18 with TRBJ1-2, with TRBD1 as a possible D gene (5 bases). Between the trimmed V and J ends, which lost 0 bases and 6 bases, there was a span of 14 bases. This CDR3 comprises 15 residues. Germline V gives CDR1 KGHSH, CDR2 LQKENI. CDR3 protein: CASSPPGAGYHGYTF. Here the CDR3 DNA reads TGTGCCAGCTCACCACCAGGCGCAGGGTACCATGGCTACACCTTC.

This clone has only one observation. In DNA, the CDR3 is TGTGCCAGCTCACCACCCTACCCAGCGGTAGGCGGGAGTTTCAATGAGCAGTTCTTC. It specifies CASSPPYPAVGGSFNEQFF. The chain carries TRBV18 and TRBJ2-1; 7 positions match TRBD2. CDR1 and CDR2 (germline): KGHSH, LQKENI. The CDR3 runs to 19 residues. After removal of 0 bases from V and 6 bases from J, the junction contained 17 bases not matched to a gene.

This chain uses TRBV5-8 with TRBJ2-7; 10 nucleotides agree with TRBD2. Germline V gene data show CDR1 as SGHTS and CDR2 as YDEGEE. The CDR3 length is 14 residues. After removal of 3 bases from V and 3 bases from J, the junction contained 3 bases not matched to a gene. The CDR3 DNA sequence: TGTGCCAGCAGCTCTTGGACTAGCGGCTACGAGCAGTACTTC. It encodes CASSSWTSGYEQYF.

The chain has TRBV4-3 and TRBJ2-1; D perhaps matches TRBD1 (6 bases). Between the trimmed V and J ends, which lost 2 bases and 7 bases, there was a span of 12 bases. Germline CDR1 and CDR2: LGHNA and YSLEER. This CDR3 is built from 14 residues. CDR3 nucleotides: TGCGCCAGCAGCCAACGTAGCAGGGGAAATGAGCAGTTCTTC. Its protein product is CASSQRSRGNEQFF.

This chain joins TRBV19 and TRBJ2-2; D is uncertain. The length of the CDR3 is 13 residues. Looked up from germline, CDR1 is LNHDA and CDR2 is SQIVND (reference sequence). The V end was cut by 4 bases, the J end by 4 bases, with 7 bases between. DNA of the CDR3: TGTGCCAGTAGTACTTTAGTCACCGGGGAGCTGTTTTTT. Encoded protein: CASSTLVTGELFF.

This chain uses TRBV7-9 with TRBJ2-3; TRBD2 agrees at 9 bases. The CDR3 runs to 16 residues. Germline trimming cut 2 bases from V and 0 bases from J; bases unmatched to any gene: 3. Germline V CDR1 and CDR2: SEHNR, FQNEAQ (reference sequence). This chain's CDR3 is CASSLHSGRSTDTQYF. The DNA of the CDR3 is TGTGCCAGCAGCTTACATAGCGGGAGAAGCACAGATACGCAGTATTTT.

The chain is built from TRBV30 and TRBJ2-7; D unresolved. The germline V gene encodes CDR1 GTSNPN and CDR2 SVGIG (reference sequence). The CDR3 is made up of 13 amino acids. Trimming pared 0 bases from V and 4 bases from J, leaving 10 bases between. The DNA for the CDR3 is TGTGCCTGGAGTGTATCGGCGCAGTACGAGCAGTACTTC. Translation gives CAWSVSAQYEQYF.